This is a list of T cell receptor beta chains from one sample in a study of cytomegalovirus exposure and HLA in healthy donors. TCRdb's table, derived via immunoSEQ multiplex PCR, lists solely in-frame clones and lacks some. The sample includes about 170,000 clones, 80% seen only once; the top ten take approximately 4.1%. Source material: PBMCs. These receptors originate from a woman in her fifties or sixties in good health and CMV-seropositive. Both conserved end residues are part of each CDR3. D genes are given only for firm matches. For some rows the clone size is stated as once, few or many, or as a class when expanded; others skip it.

D: .; V: TRBV7-9; J: TRBJ1-3; length: 12; size: .; CDR3: CASSPSYNTIYF; DNA: TGTGCCAGCAGCCCCAGTTACAACACCATATATTTT
D: .; V: TRBV29-1; J: TRBJ1-1; length: 13; size: .; CDR3: CSVEDRVGPEAFF; DNA: TGCAGCGTTGAAGACAGGGTTGGCCCTGAAGCTTTCTTT
D: .; V: TRBV5-1; J: TRBJ1-2; length: 15; size: .; CDR3: CASSNQGDVSYGYTF; DNA: TGCGCCAGCAGTAATCAGGGTGACGTTAGCTATGGCTACACCTTC
D: .; V: TRBV5-4; J: TRBJ2-7; length: 13; size: few; CDR3: CASSQGLSYEQYF; DNA: TGTGCCAGCAGCCAGGGACTTTCCTACGAGCAGTACTTC
D: .; V: TRBV7-2; J: TRBJ2-5; length: 16; size: .; CDR3: CASSLFGGRNQETQYF; DNA: TGTGCCAGCAGCTTATTTGGGGGGAGGAACCAAGAGACCCAGTACTTC
D: TRBD1; V: TRBV7-2; J: TRBJ1-1; length: 14; size: .; CDR3: CAGTQGGGSTEAFF; DNA: TGTGCCGGTACACAGGGGGGAGGTAGCACTGAAGCTTTCTTT
D: .; V: TRBV7-2; J: TRBJ2-1; length: 17; size: .; CDR3: CASSLGGGGPSYNEQFF; DNA: TGTGCCAGCAGCTTAGGCGGCGGGGGCCCCTCCTACAATGAGCAGTTCTTC
D: TRBD1; V: TRBV11-2; J: TRBJ1-4; length: 15; size: .; CDR3: CASSFSGTGDEKLFF; DNA: TGTGCCAGCAGCTTCTCGGGGACAGGGGATGAAAAACTGTTTTTT
D: .; V: TRBV7-3; J: TRBJ2-1; length: 15; size: .; CDR3: CASSSGGLASTEQFF; DNA: TGTGCCAGCAGCTCCGGCGGGCTAGCGTCAACTGAGCAGTTCTTC
D: TRBD1; V: TRBV6-5; J: TRBJ2-1; length: 14; size: .; CDR3: CASSRQGRNNEQFF; DNA: TGTGCCAGCAGCCGACAGGGTAGGAACAATGAGCAGTTCTTC
D: TRBD1; V: TRBV28; J: TRBJ1-1; length: 14; size: .; CDR3: CASSKHRGNTEAFF; DNA: TGTGCCAGCAGTAAACACAGGGGGAACACTGAAGCTTTCTTT
D: TRBD1; V: TRBV6-6; J: TRBJ2-7; length: 16; size: .; CDR3: CASSRVVGQGSYEQYF; DNA: TGTGCCAGCAGCCGGGTGGTGGGACAGGGTTCCTACGAGCAGTACTTC
D: .; V: TRBV7-9; J: TRBJ1-2; length: 14; size: .; CDR3: CASGLGGQPYGYTF; DNA: TGTGCCAGCGGCCTAGGCGGACAGCCTTATGGCTACACCTTC
D: TRBD1; V: TRBV5-1; J: TRBJ2-1; length: 15; size: .; CDR3: CASSGQGSSYNEQFF; DNA: TGCGCCAGCAGCGGACAGGGGAGCTCCTACAATGAGCAGTTCTTC
D: TRBD2; V: TRBV28; J: TRBJ2-1; length: 13; size: .; CDR3: CASILLAGGEQFF; DNA: TGTGCCAGCATCCTACTAGCGGGAGGGGAGCAGTTCTTC
D: .; V: TRBV2; J: TRBJ1-5; length: 15; size: .; CDR3: CASSGRQPDLGPQHF; DNA: TGTGCCAGCAGTGGGAGACAGCCCGATCTAGGGCCCCAGCATTTT
D: TRBD1; V: TRBV6-5; J: TRBJ2-5; length: 15; size: .; CDR3: CASIKDRVSGETQYF; DNA: TGTGCCAGCATTAAGGACAGGGTGAGCGGCGAGACCCAGTACTTC
D: .; V: TRBV9; J: TRBJ2-7; length: 15; size: few; CDR3: CASSEGASAPYEQYF; DNA: TGTGCCAGCAGCGAGGGGGCTAGCGCTCCCTACGAGCAGTACTTC
D: TRBD2; V: TRBV11-3; J: TRBJ2-2; length: 17; size: .; CDR3: CASSLDLTSGNTGELFF; DNA: TGTGCCAGCAGCTTAGATCTGACTAGCGGAAACACCGGGGAGCTGTTTTTT
D: .; V: TRBV7-6; J: TRBJ2-1; length: 15; size: .; CDR3: CASSLSGLSGNEQFF; DNA: TGTGCCAGCAGCTTGTCGGGACTGTCTGGGAATGAGCAGTTCTTC
D: .; V: TRBV30; J: TRBJ1-3; length: 15; size: few; CDR3: CAWSAGSPVGNTIYF; DNA: TGTGCCTGGAGTGCCGGGAGTCCGGTCGGAAACACCATATATTTT
D: TRBD1; V: TRBV5-1; J: TRBJ2-7; length: 15; size: .; CDR3: CASSIGTANTLEQYF; DNA: TGCGCCAGCAGCATCGGGACAGCCAATACGTTGGAGCAGTACTTC
D: .; V: TRBV5-1; J: TRBJ2-2; length: 15; size: .; CDR3: CASSSGGRATGELFF; DNA: TGCGCCAGCAGCTCCGGAGGAAGGGCTACCGGGGAGCTGTTTTTT
D: TRBD2; V: TRBV4-2; J: TRBJ2-2; length: 16; size: .; CDR3: CASSPSGRVNTGELFF; DNA: TGTGCCAGCAGCCCTTCCGGGAGGGTGAACACCGGGGAGCTGTTTTTT
D: TRBD2; V: TRBV27; J: TRBJ2-1; length: 17; size: .; CDR3: CASRLLSGTSQANEQFF; DNA: TGTGCCAGCAGATTGCTTAGCGGGACTAGCCAGGCGAATGAGCAGTTCTTC
D: TRBD1; V: TRBV6-5; J: TRBJ2-7; length: 14; size: .; CDR3: CASRPGTGAYEQYF; DNA: TGTGCCAGCAGGCCCGGGACAGGGGCTTACGAGCAGTACTTC
D: TRBD1; V: TRBV18; J: TRBJ1-1; length: 14; size: .; CDR3: CASSPGQANTEAFF; DNA: TGTGCCAGCTCACCGGGACAGGCGAACACTGAAGCTTTCTTT
D: TRBD1; V: TRBV7-2; J: TRBJ2-2; length: 16; size: .; CDR3: CASSLTPRGLGGELFF; DNA: TGTGCCAGCAGCTTAACGCCCAGGGGGCTTGGCGGGGAGCTGTTTTTT
D: .; V: TRBV5-1; J: TRBJ1-1; length: 14; size: .; CDR3: CASRAQDQYTEAFF; DNA: TGCGCCAGCCGAGCACAGGATCAATACACTGAAGCTTTCTTT
D: .; V: TRBV7-3; J: TRBJ2-2; length: 15; size: .; CDR3: CASSLSQGGTGELFF; DNA: TGTGCCAGCAGCTTAAGCCAGGGAGGCACCGGGGAGCTGTTTTTT
D: TRBD1; V: TRBV7-9; J: TRBJ1-5; length: 15; size: .; CDR3: CASSRTGTSNQPQHF; DNA: TGTGCCAGCAGCCGGACAGGGACTAGCAATCAGCCCCAGCATTTT
D: .; V: TRBV7-9; J: TRBJ1-2; length: 15; size: few; CDR3: CASNPMTGGLYGYTF; DNA: TGTGCCAGCAACCCTATGACAGGTGGACTTTATGGCTACACCTTC
D: .; V: TRBV5-4; J: TRBJ2-6; length: 13; size: .; CDR3: CASSSGAANVLTF; DNA: TGTGCCAGCAGCTCAGGGGCGGCCAACGTCCTGACTTTC
D: TRBD1; V: TRBV4-2; J: TRBJ1-2; length: 19; size: .; CDR3: CASSQDLKGTGVVNYGYTF; DNA: TGTGCCAGCAGCCAAGATCTCAAAGGGACAGGGGTTGTTAACTATGGCTACACCTTC
D: .; V: TRBV15; J: TRBJ1-1; length: 14; size: .; CDR3: CATSRDLAQGEAFF; DNA: TGTGCCACCAGCAGAGATCTCGCACAGGGTGAAGCTTTCTTT
D: TRBD1; V: TRBV15; J: TRBJ1-2; length: 15; size: .; CDR3: CATSRDEGAHYGYTF; DNA: TGTGCCACCAGCAGAGATGAGGGGGCCCACTATGGCTACACCTTC
D: .; V: TRBV6-4; J: TRBJ2-1; length: 15; size: few; CDR3: CASSDSAGSYNEQFF; DNA: TGTGCCAGCAGTGACTCAGCGGGCTCCTACAATGAGCAGTTCTTC
D: .; V: TRBV7-2; J: TRBJ1-5; length: 15; size: .; CDR3: CASSLEDSYNQPQHF; DNA: TGTGCCAGCAGCTTAGAGGACAGCTACAATCAGCCCCAGCATTTT
D: TRBD1; V: TRBV28; J: TRBJ1-5; length: 15; size: once; CDR3: CASRTGGYSNQPQHF; DNA: TGTGCCAGCAGAACAGGGGGATATAGCAATCAGCCCCAGCATTTT
D: .; V: TRBV7-2; J: TRBJ1-5; length: 13; size: .; CDR3: CASSSDSNQPQHF; DNA: TGTGCCAGCAGCTCCGACTCCAATCAGCCCCAGCATTTT
D: TRBD1; V: TRBV29-1; J: TRBJ1-6; length: 14; size: .; CDR3: CSVASDRSGSPLHF; DNA: TGCAGCGTTGCATCGGACAGGTCGGGTTCACCCCTCCACTTT